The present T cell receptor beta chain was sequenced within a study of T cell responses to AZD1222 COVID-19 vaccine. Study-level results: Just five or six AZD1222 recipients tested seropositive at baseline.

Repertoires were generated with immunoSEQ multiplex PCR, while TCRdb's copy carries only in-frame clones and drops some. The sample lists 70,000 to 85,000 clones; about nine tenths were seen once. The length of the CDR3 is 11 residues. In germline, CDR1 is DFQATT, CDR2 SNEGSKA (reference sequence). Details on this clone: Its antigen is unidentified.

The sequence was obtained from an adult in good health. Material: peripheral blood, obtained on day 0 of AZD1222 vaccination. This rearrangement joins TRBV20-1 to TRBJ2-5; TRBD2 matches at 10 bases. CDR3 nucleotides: TGCCAGAGCGGGGGGGTCGGGACCCAGTACTTC. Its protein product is CQSGGVGTQYF.